Below are 20 T cell receptor beta chains sequenced from a single sample in a study of blood T cell repertoires in COVID-19. Only in-frame clones appear in the TCRdb table, and some are missing; sequencing was by immunoSEQ multiplex PCR. The sample consists of fewer than 45,000 clones, around 80% of them appearing once. Sample: peripheral blood. The receptors originated from a man between 65 and 85 years old with acute or convalescent COVID-19.

The J gene is TRBJ1-5, the V gene TRBV10-1; possibly TRBD1 for D (6 bases). The germline V gene has CDR1 WNHNN and CDR2 SYGVQD (reference sequence). V lost 2 bases and J 4 bases, leaving 6 bases between the germline ends. The CDR3 length is 13 residues. The CDR3 DNA reads as TGCGCCAGCAGTGAGACAGGGAATCAGCCCCAGCATTTT. Residues: CASSETGNQPQHF.

The chain is built from TRBV19 and TRBJ1-5; D gene uncertain. The CDR3 is 12 residues long. Germline assignment: CDR1 LNHDA and CDR2 SQIVND (reference sequence). Between the trimmed V and J ends, which lost 3 bases and 7 bases, there was a span of 7 bases. CDR3 sequence (DNA): TGTGCCAGTAGTATTTTGCGACAGCCCCAGCATTTT. Its protein is CASSILRQPQHF.

The V call is TRBV2, the J call TRBJ1-3; D perhaps matches TRBD1 (6 bases). The ends were cut back, 3 bases at V and 6 bases at J, with 27 bases in the middle. CDR1 and CDR2 (germline): SNHLY, FYNNEI. The CDR3 has 19 amino acids. CDR3 sequence reads: CASSDESFATGNRLNTIYF. The DNA for the CDR3 is TGTGCCAGCAGTGATGAATCGTTCGCAACAGGGAATCGGTTAAACACCATATATTTT.

This chain uses TRBV6-2 or TRBV6-3 with TRBJ2-1; 10 bases fit TRBD2. V was pared by 6 bases and J by 2 bases, with 10 bases of the junction left unmatched. The CDR3 contains 17 residues. CDR1 and CDR2 (germline): MNHEY, SVGEGT. This chain's CDR3 is CASSSPKLAGPYNEQFF. The CDR3 nucleotides are TGTGCCAGCAGCTCCCCCAAACTAGCGGGGCCCTACAATGAGCAGTTCTTC.

V gene TRBV19 combines with J gene TRBJ2-5; 11 bases agree with TRBD1. The CDR3 spans 15 residues. Trimming removed 4 bases from V and 5 bases from J; junction bases left unmatched: 6. The germline gives CDR1 LNHDA, CDR2 SQIVND (reference sequence). Written as DNA, the CDR3 is TGTGCCAGTAGTACCGGACAGGGGGCAGTGGAGACCCAGTACTTC. Residues: CASSTGQGAVETQYF. The complete variable domain, with remaining parts taken from reference TRBV19 and TRBJ2-5, reads DGGITQSPKYLFRKEGQNVTLSCEQNLNHDAMYWYRQDPGQGLRLIYYSQIVNDFQKGDIAEGYSVSREKKESFPLTVTSAQKNPTAFYLCASSTGQGAVETQYFGPGTRLLVL.

The rearrangement joins TRBV19 to TRBJ1-4; D call uncertain. Germline V gives CDR1 LNHDA, CDR2 SQIVND (reference sequence). V was cut by 3 bases and J by 7 bases, with 15 bases left in between. This CDR3 region has 15 residues. The CDR3 bases are TGTGCCAGTAGTATCTCTGCAGAGAGGTTTGAAAAACTGTTTTTT. It specifies CASSISAERFEKLFF.

The chain employs TRBV11-3 and TRBJ2-7, with TRBD1 matching over 7 bases. Trimming cost V 11 bases and J 2 bases; bases outside gene matches: 9. The germline CDR1 and CDR2 sequences are SGHNT and YENEEA. The CDR3 is 13 amino acids. Written as DNA, the CDR3 is TGTGCCTCATCCCGGGACAGCCCCTACGAGCAGTACTTC. This translates into CASSRDSPYEQYF.

The V call is TRBV29-1, the J call TRBJ2-3, with TRBD1 identical over 11 bases. Germline CDR1 and CDR2: SQVTM and ANQGSEA. The CDR3 covers 13 residues. After removal of 6 bases from V and 7 bases from J, the junction contained 6 bases not matched to a gene. CDR3 amino acids: CSVGQGVSYTQYF. The CDR3 DNA reads TGCAGCGTGGGACAGGGGGTTTCATATACGCAGTATTTT.

This chain uses TRBV5-3 with TRBJ1-4; 9 nucleotides align to TRBD1. TRBV5-3 is an ORF; its function is uncertain. CDR3 length: 19 amino acids. The trim removed 1 base at V and 4 bases at J, leaving 14 bases unmatched. Here the CDR3 reads CARSLRGQGFRDLNEKLFF. The CDR3 DNA is TGTGCCAGAAGCTTGCGCGGACAGGGGTTCCGAGACCTTAATGAAAAACTGTTTTTT.

The CDR3 bases are TGTGCCAGCAGCCCGGGACAAATATCACCCCTCCACTTT. It encodes CASSPGQISPLHF. The chain carries TRBV6-2 or TRBV6-3 and TRBJ1-6; D is possibly TRBD1 (6 bases). This CDR3 spans 13 amino acids. The V and J ends lost 6 bases and 10 bases respectively, with 13 bases between them. CDR1 is MNHEY and CDR2 is SVGEGT in the germline V gene.

The rearrangement uses TRBV29-1 and TRBJ1-2, with D perhaps matching TRBD1 (6 bases). The CDR3 is 15 residues long. CDR1 is SQVTM, CDR2 ANQGSEA, per germline. V was cut by 4 bases and J by 7 bases, with 22 bases left in between. CDR3 protein: CSVAQTSGGRGGYTF. The CDR3 DNA follows: TGCAGCGTTGCCCAAACATCGGGGGGGCGCGGTGGCTACACCTTC.

V gene TRBV28 combines with J gene TRBJ1-4; D is unresolved. The CDR3 is 13 residues long. V was clipped by 8 bases and J by 0 bases, with 7 bases between them. Germline loops: CDR1 MDHEN, CDR2 SYDVKM. The CDR3 loop is CASRRTTNEKLFF. The CDR3 coding sequence is TGTGCCAGCCGCAGAACAACTAATGAAAAACTGTTTTTT.

In DNA form, the CDR3 reads TGTGCCAGCAGCCGTTTGGCAGGCACAAGCACAGATACGCAGTATTTT. Residues: CASSRLAGTSTDTQYF. The V call is TRBV5-5, the J call TRBJ2-3; D is uncertain. V was clipped by 4 bases and J by 0 bases, with 15 bases between them. This CDR3 has 16 residues. Germline V gives CDR1 SGHKS, CDR2 YYEKEE (reference sequence).

The chain joins TRBV5-5 to TRBJ2-1; 7 nucleotides align to TRBD1. In germline, CDR1 is SGHKS, CDR2 YYEKEE (reference sequence). The CDR3 is 16 residues long. The V and J ends lost 1 base and 1 base, in that order; junction bases with no gene match: 5. CDR3 loop: CASSLQDRVSYNEQFF. CDR3 DNA: TGTGCCAGCAGCTTGCAAGACAGGGTTTCCTACAATGAGCAGTTCTTC.

CDR3 region: CAISDRAGNTIYF. The CDR3 DNA sequence: TGTGCCATCAGTGACAGGGCTGGAAACACCATATATTTT. This chain uses TRBV10-3 with TRBJ1-3; weak D call: TRBD1 (5 bases). Trimming cost V 3 bases and J 2 bases, with 5 bases left between them. The V gene's germline CDR1 is ENHRY and CDR2 SYGVKD. The CDR3 totals 13 residues.

Here the CDR3 reads CASSQTWDRGSPLHF. The DNA for the CDR3 is TGCGCCAGCAGCCAGACCTGGGACAGGGGTTCACCCCTCCACTTT. The rearrangement links TRBV4-1 to TRBJ1-6; 10 positions match TRBD1. V dropped 3 bases and J dropped 9; count of bases not matched to a gene: 5. The length of the CDR3 is 15 residues. The germline CDR1 and CDR2 sequences are MGHRA and YSYEKL.

The chain uses TRBV5-6 and TRBJ1-2; TRBD1 matches at 8 bases. The germline V gene has CDR1 SGHDT and CDR2 YYEEEE. CDR3 length: 15 amino acids. Unmatched junction bases numbered 6, after V lost 1 base and J lost 4 bases. DNA for the CDR3: TGTGCCAGCAGCTTGACTCAGGGGGCCAGCTATGGCTACACCTTC. Protein sequence: CASSLTQGASYGYTF. The complete variable domain, with remaining parts taken from reference TRBV5-6 and TRBJ1-2, reads DAGVTQSPTHLIKTRGQQVTLRCSPKSGHDTVSWYQQALGQGPQFIFQYYEEEERQRGNFPDRFSGHQFPNYSSELNVNALLLGDSALYLCASSLTQGASYGYTFGSGTRLTVV.

V gene TRBV7-9 combines with J gene TRBJ2-5; 12 bases are a match to TRBD2. The CDR3 contains 17 residues. V lost 2 bases to trimming and J lost 5 bases; unmatched junction nucleotides: 9. Germline loops: CDR1 SEHNR, CDR2 FQNEAQ (reference sequence). The CDR3 loop reads CASSLTSGLAGWETQYF. CDR3 DNA sequence: TGTGCCAGCAGCTTAACTTCCGGACTAGCGGGGTGGGAGACCCAGTACTTC.

This clone was detected a few times. The chain is built from TRBV30 and TRBJ1-2, with 7 bases matching TRBD1. CDR1 is GTSNPN and CDR2 is SVGIG in the germline V gene (reference sequence). V shed 4 bases and J 6 bases; nucleotides not matched to a gene: 5. CDR3 size: 12 residues. Here the CDR3 reads CAWTPTGNGYTF. In DNA, the CDR3 is TGTGCCTGGACCCCGACAGGGAATGGCTACACCTTC. The full variable domain, its missing parts supplied by reference TRBV30 and TRBJ1-2, is SQTIHQWPATLVQPVGSPLSLECTVEGTSNPNLYWYRQAAGRGLQLLFYSVGIGQISSEVPQNLSASRPQDRQFILSSKKLLLSDSGFYLCAWTPTGNGYTFGSGTRLTVV.

The chain employs TRBV5-1 and TRBJ2-5; 14 bases line up with TRBD2. Germline loops: CDR1 SGHRS, CDR2 YFSETQ. V gave up 5 bases and J gave up 7 bases; unmatched junction bases: 10. This CDR3 spans 16 amino acids. This CDR3 reads CASRPGLAGGSGTQYF. DNA of the CDR3: TGCGCCAGCAGGCCTGGACTAGCGGGGGGTTCAGGGACCCAGTACTTC.